This TCR beta chain emerged from a study of blood T cell repertoires in COVID-19. Study in general: Sources were T cells, B-cell-depleted T cells, or PBMCs; the material itself was cDNA or gDNA.

Germline CDR1 and CDR2: SGHRS and YFSETQ. The length of the CDR3 is 13 residues. V was pared by 4 bases and J by 1 base, with 8 bases between. Clones were read by immunoSEQ multiplex PCR, and TCRdb kept only the in-frame ones, dropping some. The sample carries more than 200,000 clones, nearly 90% recorded once. Each participant's cohort was designated according to participant-reported clinical history. Sequencing used PBMCs or T cells enriched from blood (not recorded which). V usage is TRBV5-1 and J usage is TRBJ2-5; D might be TRBD1 (5 bases). The sequence was collected from a man aged 25-40 years who had recovered from COVID-19. CDR3 region: CASSLQAQETQYF. CDR3 bases: TGCGCCAGCAGCCTACAGGCCCAAGAGACCCAGTACTTC.